This section outlines one TCR beta chain sequence together with its context. TCRdb passed the 5' RACE reads through MiXCR, listing each CDR3 protein once. The sample has a few hundred thousand distinct CDR3 sequences; about 16% are singletons. Germline assignment: CDR1 LGHDT and CDR2 YNNKEL (reference sequence). The V gene end was trimmed by 1 base and the J gene end by 3 bases; junction bases not matched to a gene: 9. The CDR3 is made up of 16 amino acids. The data stem from a study of T-cell memory formation after mild COVID-19. The source is a man aged 18 to 30 who had mild COVID-19 (a few samples of this study predate the infection). Cell type and time point are not known. The chain uses TRBV3-1 and TRBJ2-7, with TRBD2 identical over 7 bases. The sequenced sample was PBMCs or a T cell subset sorted from them (not recorded which). CDR3 in DNA: TGTGCCAGCAGCCAAGGATACGGGACTAAGAGCTACGAGCAGTACTTC. As protein: CASSQGYGTKSYEQYF.